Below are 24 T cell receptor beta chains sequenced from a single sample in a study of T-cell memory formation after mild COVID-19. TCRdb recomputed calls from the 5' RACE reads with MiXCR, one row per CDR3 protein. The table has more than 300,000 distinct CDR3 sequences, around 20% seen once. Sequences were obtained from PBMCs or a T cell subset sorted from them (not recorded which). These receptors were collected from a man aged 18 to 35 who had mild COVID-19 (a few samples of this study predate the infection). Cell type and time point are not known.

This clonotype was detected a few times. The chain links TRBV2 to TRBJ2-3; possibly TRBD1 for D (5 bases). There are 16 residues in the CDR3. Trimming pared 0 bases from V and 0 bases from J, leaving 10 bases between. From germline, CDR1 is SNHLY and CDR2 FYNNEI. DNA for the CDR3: TGTGCCAGCAGTGAAGCCCCAGGGTCTAGCACAGATACGCAGTATTTT. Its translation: CASSEAPGSSTDTQYF.

CDR3 amino acids: CASSQSRGGADGELFF. Here the CDR3 DNA reads TGCGCCAGCAGCCAAAGTAGGGGGGGGGCTGACGGGGAGCTGTTTTTT. The genes are TRBV4-1 and TRBJ2-2, with D tentatively TRBD2 (7 bases). V was trimmed by 2 bases and J by 7 bases, leaving 17 bases between them. This CDR3 is 16 amino acids long. Germline CDR1 MGHRA, CDR2 YSYEKL.

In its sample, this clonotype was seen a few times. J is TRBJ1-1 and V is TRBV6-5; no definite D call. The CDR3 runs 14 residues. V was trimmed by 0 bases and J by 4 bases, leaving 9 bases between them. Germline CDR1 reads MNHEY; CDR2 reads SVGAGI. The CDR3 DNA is TGTGCCAGCAGTTACTCGAGGTGGGGCACTGAAGCTTTCTTT. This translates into CASSYSRWGTEAFF.

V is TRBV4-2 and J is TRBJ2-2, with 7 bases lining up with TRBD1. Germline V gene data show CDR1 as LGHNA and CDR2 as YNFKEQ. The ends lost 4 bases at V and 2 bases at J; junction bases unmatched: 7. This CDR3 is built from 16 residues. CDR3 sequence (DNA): TGTGCCAGCAGCCCGAACCGGGACAGTAACACCGGGGAGCTGTTTTTT. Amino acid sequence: CASSPNRDSNTGELFF.

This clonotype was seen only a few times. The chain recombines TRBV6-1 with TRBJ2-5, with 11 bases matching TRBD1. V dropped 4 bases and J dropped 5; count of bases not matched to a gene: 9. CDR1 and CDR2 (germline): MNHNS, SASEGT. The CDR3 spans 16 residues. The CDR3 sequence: CASSGRDRGFLETQYF. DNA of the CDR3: TGTGCCAGCAGTGGCCGGGACAGGGGGTTTCTGGAGACCCAGTACTTC.

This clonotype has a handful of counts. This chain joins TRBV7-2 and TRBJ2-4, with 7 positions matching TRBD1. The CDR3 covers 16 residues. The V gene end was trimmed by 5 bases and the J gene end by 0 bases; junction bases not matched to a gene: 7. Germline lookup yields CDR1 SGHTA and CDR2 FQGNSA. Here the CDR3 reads CASSVIGQVAKNIQYF. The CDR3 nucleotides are TGTGCCAGCAGCGTAATTGGACAGGTAGCCAAAAACATTCAGTACTTC.

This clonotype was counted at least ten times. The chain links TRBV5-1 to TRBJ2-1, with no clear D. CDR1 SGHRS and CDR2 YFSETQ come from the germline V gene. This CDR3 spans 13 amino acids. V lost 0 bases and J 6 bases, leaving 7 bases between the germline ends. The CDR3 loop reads CASSLGPTNEQFF. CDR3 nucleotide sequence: TGCGCCAGCAGCTTGGGACCAACCAATGAGCAGTTCTTC.

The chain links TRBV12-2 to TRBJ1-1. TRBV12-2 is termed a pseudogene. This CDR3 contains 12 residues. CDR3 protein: CASRLIASEAFF. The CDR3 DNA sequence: TGTGCAAGTCGCTTAATTGCCTCTGAAGCTTTCTTT.

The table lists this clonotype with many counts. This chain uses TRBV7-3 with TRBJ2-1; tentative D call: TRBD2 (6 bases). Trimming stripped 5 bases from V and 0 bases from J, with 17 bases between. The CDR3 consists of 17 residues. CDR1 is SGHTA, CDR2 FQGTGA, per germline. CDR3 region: CASSDGDGGGSYNEQFF. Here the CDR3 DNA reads TGTGCCAGCAGCGACGGGGACGGGGGTGGCTCCTACAATGAGCAGTTCTTC.

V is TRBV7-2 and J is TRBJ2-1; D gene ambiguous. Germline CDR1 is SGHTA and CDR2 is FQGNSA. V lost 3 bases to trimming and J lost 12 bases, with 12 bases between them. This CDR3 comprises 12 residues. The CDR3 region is CASSFDRVLQFF. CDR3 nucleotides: TGTGCCAGCAGCTTCGACCGAGTTCTGCAGTTCTTC. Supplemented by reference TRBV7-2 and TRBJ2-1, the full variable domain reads GAGVSQSPSNKVTEKGKDVELRCDPISGHTALYWYRQSLGQGLEFLIYFQGNSAPDKSGLPSDRFSAERTGGSVSTLTIQRTQQEDSAVYLCASSFDRVLQFFGPGTRLTVL.

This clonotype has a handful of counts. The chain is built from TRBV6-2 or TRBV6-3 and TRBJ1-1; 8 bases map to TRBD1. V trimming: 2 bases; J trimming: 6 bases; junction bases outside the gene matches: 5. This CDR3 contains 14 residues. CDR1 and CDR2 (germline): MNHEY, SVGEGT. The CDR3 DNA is TGTGCCAGCAGTTACCCTTCAGGGGGCTCTGAAGCTTTCTTT. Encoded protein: CASSYPSGGSEAFF.

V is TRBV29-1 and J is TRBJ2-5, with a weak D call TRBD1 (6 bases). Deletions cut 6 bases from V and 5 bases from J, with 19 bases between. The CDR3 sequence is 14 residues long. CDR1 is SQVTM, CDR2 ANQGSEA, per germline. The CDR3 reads CSVGSQGRGETQYF. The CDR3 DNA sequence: TGCAGCGTCGGAAGTCAGGGGCGAGGGGAGACCCAGTACTTC. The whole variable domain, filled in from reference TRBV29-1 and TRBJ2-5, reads SAVISQKPSRDICQRGTSLTIQCQVDSQVTMMFWYRQQPGQSLTLIATANQGSEATYESGFVIDKFPISRPNLTFSTLTVSNMSPEDSSIYLCSVGSQGRGETQYFGPGTRLLVL.

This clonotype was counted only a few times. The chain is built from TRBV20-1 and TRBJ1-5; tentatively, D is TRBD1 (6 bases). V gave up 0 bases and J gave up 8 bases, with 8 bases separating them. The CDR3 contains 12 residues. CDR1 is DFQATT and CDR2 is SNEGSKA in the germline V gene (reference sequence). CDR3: CSAREGGEPQHF. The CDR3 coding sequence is TGCAGTGCTAGAGAAGGGGGAGAGCCCCAGCATTTT.

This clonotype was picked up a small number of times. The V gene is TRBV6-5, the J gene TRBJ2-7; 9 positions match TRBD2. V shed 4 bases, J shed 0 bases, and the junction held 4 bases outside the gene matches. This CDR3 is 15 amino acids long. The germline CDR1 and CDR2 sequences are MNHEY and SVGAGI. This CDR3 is CASSSLAGSSYEQYV. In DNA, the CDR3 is TGTGCCAGCAGTTCCCTAGCGGGGAGCTCCTACGAGCAGTACGTC.

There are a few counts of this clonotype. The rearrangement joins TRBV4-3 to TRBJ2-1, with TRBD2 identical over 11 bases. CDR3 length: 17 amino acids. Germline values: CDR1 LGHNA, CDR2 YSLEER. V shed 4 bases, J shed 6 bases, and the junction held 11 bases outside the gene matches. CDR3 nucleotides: TGCGCCAGCAGCCGAAGTGGCGGGACTAGCGGCCCCAATGAGCAGTTCTTC. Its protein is CASSRSGGTSGPNEQFF.

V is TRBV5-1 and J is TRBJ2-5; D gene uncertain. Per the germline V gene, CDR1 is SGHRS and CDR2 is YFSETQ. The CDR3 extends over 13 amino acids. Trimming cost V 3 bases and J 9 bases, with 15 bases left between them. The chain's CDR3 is CASSWGKEVPQYF. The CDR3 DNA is TGCGCCAGCAGCTGGGGTAAGGAAGTTCCCCAGTACTTC. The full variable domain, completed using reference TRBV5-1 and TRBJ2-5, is KAGVTQTPRYLIKTRGQQVTLSCSPISGHRSVSWYQQTPGQGLQFLFEYFSETQRNKGNFPGRFSGRQFSNSRSEMNVSTLELGDSALYLCASSWGKEVPQYFGPGTRLLVL.

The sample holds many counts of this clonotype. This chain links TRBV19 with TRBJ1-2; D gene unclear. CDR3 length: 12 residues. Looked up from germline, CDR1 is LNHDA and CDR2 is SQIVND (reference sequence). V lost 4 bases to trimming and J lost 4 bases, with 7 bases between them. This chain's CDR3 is CASSTEGYGYTF. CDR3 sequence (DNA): TGTGCCAGTAGTACGGAGGGCTATGGCTACACCTTC.

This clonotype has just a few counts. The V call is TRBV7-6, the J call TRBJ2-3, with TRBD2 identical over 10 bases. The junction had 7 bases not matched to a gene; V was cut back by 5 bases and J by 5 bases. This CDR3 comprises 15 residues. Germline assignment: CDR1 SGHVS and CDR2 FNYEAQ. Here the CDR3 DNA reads TGTGCCAGCAGCCTCAGCGGGGGGGCCGGAGATACGCAGTATTTT. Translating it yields CASSLSGGAGDTQYF. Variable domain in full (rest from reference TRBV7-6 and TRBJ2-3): GAGVSQSPRYKVTKRGQDVALRCDPISGHVSLYWYRQALGQGPEFLTYFNYEAQQDKSGLPNDRFSAERPEGSISTLTIQRTEQRDSAMYRCASSLSGGAGDTQYFGPGTRLTVL.

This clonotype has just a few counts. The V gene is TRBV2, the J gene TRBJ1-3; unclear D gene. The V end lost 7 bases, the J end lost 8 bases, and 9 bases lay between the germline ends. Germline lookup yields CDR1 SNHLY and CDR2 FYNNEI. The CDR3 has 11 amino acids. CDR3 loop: CASTTADTIYF. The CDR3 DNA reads TGTGCCAGCACCACGGCGGACACCATATATTTT.

In DNA form, the CDR3 reads TGTGCCAGCAGCTTAGCGCCGGGGGCCGGTTTCGATGAGCAGTTCTTC. It specifies CASSLAPGAGFDEQFF. The rearrangement links TRBV11-1 to TRBJ2-1; D assignment may be TRBD1 or TRBD2 (6 bases each). Germline-derived CDR1 and CDR2 are SGHAT and FQDESV (reference sequence). V dropped 0 bases and J dropped 8 bases, with 17 bases sitting between them. The CDR3 consists of 16 residues.

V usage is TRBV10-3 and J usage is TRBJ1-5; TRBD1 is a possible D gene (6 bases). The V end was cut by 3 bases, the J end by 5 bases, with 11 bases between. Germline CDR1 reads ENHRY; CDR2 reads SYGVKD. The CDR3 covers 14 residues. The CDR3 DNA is TGTGCCATCAGTGAACAGGGCTTGGATCAGCCCCAGCATTTT. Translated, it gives CAISEQGLDQPQHF.

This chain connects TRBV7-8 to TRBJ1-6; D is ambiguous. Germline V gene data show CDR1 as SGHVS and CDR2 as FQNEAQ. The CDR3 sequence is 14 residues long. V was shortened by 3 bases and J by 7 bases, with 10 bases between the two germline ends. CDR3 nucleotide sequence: TGTGCCAGCAGCTTTCAAGGGCGCAATTCACCCCTCCACTTT. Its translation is CASSFQGRNSPLHF.

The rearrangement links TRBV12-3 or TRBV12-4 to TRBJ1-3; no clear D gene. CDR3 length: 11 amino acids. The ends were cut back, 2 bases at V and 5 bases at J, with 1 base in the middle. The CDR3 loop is CASSLRNTIYF. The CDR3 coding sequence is TGTGCCAGCAGTTTAAGAAACACCATATATTTT.

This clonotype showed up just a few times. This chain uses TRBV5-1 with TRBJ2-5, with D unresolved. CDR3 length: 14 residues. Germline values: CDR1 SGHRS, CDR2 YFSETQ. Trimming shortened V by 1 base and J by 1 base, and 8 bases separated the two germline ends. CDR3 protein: CASSLIGSQETQYF. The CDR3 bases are TGCGCCAGCAGCTTGATCGGGTCCCAAGAGACCCAGTACTTC.